Below, one TCR beta chain is given with its context. The entry originates in a study of blood T cell repertoires in COVID-19. Only in-frame clones appear in the TCRdb table, and some are missing; sequencing was by immunoSEQ multiplex PCR. The table lists over 100,000 clones, approximately 84% of them singletons. The CDR3 runs to 14 residues. The V end lost 0 bases, the J end lost 6 bases, and 9 bases lay between the germline ends. From germline, CDR1 is MNHEY and CDR2 SVGEGT. The TCR originated in a man between 40 and 49 years old with acute or convalescent COVID-19. Sequencing input: peripheral blood. This chain uses TRBV6-2 or TRBV6-3 with TRBJ2-1; possibly TRBD2 for D (5 bases). The CDR3 DNA reads as TGTGCCAGCAGTTACTCGATCCGGGGCAATGAGCAGTTCTTC. It codes for CASSYSIRGNEQFF.